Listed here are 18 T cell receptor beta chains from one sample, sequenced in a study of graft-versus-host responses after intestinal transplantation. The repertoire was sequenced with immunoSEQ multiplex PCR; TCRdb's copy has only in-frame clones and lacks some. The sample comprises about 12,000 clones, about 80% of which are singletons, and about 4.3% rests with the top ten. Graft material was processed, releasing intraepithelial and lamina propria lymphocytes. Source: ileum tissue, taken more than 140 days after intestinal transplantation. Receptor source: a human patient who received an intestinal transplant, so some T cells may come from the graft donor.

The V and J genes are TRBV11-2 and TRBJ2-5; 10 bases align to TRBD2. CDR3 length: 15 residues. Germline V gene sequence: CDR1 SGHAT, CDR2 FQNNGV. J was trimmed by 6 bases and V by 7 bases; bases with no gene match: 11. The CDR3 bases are TGTGCCAGCACCACCTCCGGGACTAGCGTTCAGACCCAGTACTTC. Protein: CASTTSGTSVQTQYF.

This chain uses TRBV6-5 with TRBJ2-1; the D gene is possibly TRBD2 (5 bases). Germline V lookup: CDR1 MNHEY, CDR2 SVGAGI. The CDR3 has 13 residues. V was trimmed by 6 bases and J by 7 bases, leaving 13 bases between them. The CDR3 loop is CASRASSRNEQFF. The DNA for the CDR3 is TGTGCCAGCAGGGCTAGCAGTAGAAATGAGCAGTTCTTC.

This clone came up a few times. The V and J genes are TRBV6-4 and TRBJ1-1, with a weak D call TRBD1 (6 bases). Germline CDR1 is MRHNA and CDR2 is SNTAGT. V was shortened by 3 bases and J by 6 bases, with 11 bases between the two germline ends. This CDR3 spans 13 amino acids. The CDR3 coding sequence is TGTGCCAGCAGTGAATGGGGGGGCGCTGAAGCTTTCTTT. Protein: CASSEWGGAEAFF.

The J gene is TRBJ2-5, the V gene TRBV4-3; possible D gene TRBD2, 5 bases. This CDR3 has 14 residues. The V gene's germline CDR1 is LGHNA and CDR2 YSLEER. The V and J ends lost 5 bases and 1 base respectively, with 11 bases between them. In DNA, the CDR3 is TGCGCCAGCAGCAAGGTAGCGCCCCAAGAGACCCAGTACTTC. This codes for CASSKVAPQETQYF.

The CDR3 DNA reads as TGTGCCAGCAGCTTAGGAGACAGGGGCCTGTCCTACGAGCAGTACTTC. Amino acids: CASSLGDRGLSYEQYF. The chain uses TRBV13 and TRBJ2-7; 8 positions match TRBD1. This CDR3 has 16 amino acids. Trimming removed 0 bases from V and 1 base from J; junction bases left unmatched: 5. Germline V lookup: CDR1 PRHDT, CDR2 FYEKMQ (reference sequence).

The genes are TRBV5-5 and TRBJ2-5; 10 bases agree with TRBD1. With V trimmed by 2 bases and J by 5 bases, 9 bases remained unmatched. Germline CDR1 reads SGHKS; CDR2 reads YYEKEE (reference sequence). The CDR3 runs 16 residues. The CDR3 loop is CASSFTGTGDRETQYF. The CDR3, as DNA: TGTGCCAGCAGCTTCACCGGGACAGGGGACAGGGAGACCCAGTACTTC. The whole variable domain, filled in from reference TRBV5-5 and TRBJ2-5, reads DAGVTQSPTHLIKTRGQQVTLRCSPISGHKSVSWYQQVLGQGPQFIFQYYEKEERGRGNFPDRFSARQFPNYSSELNVNALLLGDSALYLCASSFTGTGDRETQYFGPGTRLLVL.

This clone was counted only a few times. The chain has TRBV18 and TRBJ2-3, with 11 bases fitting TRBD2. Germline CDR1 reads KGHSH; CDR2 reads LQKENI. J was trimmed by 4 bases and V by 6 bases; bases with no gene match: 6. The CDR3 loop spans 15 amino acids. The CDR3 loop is CASSRTSGSPDTQYF. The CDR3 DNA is TGTGCCAGCTCGCGAACTAGCGGGAGCCCAGATACGCAGTATTTT.

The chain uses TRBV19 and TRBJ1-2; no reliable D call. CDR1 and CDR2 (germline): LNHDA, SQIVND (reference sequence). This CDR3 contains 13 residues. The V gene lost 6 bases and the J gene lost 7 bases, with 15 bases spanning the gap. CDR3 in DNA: TGTGCCAGTAGCCCTCAGGTCCCCACTGGCTACACCTTC. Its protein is CASSPQVPTGYTF.

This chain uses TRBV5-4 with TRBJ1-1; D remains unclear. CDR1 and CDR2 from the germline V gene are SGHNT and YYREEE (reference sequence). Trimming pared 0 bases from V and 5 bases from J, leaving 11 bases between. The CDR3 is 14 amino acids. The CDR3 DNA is TGTGCCAGCAGCTTGGATGGGAGTTGGACTGAAGCTTTCTTT. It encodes CASSLDGSWTEAFF.

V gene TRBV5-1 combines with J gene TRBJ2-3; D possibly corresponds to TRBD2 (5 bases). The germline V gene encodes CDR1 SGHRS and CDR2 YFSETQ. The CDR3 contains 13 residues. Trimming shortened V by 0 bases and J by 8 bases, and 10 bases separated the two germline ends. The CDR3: CASSLVGEGTQYF. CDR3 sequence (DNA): TGCGCCAGCAGCTTGGTCGGGGAAGGTACGCAGTATTTT. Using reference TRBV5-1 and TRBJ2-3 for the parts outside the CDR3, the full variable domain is KAGVTQTPRYLIKTRGQQVTLSCSPISGHRSVSWYQQTPGQGLQFLFEYFSETQRNKGNFPGRFSGRQFSNSRSEMNVSTLELGDSALYLCASSLVGEGTQYFGPGTRLTVL.

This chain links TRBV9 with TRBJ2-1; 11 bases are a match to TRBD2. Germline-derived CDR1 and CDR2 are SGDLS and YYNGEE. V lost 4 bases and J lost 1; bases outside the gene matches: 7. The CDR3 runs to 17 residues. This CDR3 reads CASSLTSGSGSYNEQFF. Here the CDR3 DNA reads TGTGCCAGCAGCTTAACTAGCGGGAGTGGTTCCTACAATGAGCAGTTCTTC.

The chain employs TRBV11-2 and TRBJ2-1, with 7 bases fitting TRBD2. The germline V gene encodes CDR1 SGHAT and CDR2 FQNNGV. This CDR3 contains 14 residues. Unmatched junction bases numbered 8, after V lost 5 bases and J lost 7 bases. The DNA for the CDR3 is TGTGCCAGCAGCCCGCGGACTAGTTGGAATGAGCAGTTCTTC. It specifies CASSPRTSWNEQFF.

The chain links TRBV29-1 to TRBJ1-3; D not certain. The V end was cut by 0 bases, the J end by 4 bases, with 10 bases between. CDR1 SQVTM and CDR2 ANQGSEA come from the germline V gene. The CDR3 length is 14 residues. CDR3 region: CSVEDERGGNTIYF. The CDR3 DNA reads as TGCAGCGTTGAAGATGAAAGAGGGGGAAACACCATATATTTT.

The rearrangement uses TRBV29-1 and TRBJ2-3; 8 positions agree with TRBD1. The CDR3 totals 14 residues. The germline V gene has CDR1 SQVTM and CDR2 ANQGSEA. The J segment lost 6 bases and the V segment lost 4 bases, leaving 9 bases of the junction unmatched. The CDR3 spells CSVVGGQGADTQYF. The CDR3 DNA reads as TGCAGCGTTGTTGGGGGCCAGGGGGCGGATACGCAGTATTTT.

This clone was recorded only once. The CDR3: CASSYGGQVNGYTF. The CDR3 coding sequence is TGTGCCAGCAGTTACGGAGGTCAGGTCAACGGCTACACCTTC. This chain joins TRBV6-5 and TRBJ1-2; no clear D gene. The CDR3 runs 14 residues. Germline assignment: CDR1 MNHEY and CDR2 SVGAGI. V was cut by 2 bases and J by 8 bases, with 15 bases left in between.

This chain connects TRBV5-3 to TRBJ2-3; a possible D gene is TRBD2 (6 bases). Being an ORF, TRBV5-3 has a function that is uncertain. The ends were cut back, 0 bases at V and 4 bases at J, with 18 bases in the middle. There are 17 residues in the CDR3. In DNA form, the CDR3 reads TGTGCCAGAAGCTTGGTTCGGAGGGCCCAGGGCCCAGATACGCAGTATTTT. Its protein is CARSLVRRAQGPDTQYF.

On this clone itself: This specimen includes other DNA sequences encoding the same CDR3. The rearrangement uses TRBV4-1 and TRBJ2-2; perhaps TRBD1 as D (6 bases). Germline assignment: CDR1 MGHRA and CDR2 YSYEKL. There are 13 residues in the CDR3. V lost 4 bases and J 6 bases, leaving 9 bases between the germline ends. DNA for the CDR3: TGCGCCAGCAGCCCTCAGGGGTCCGGGGAGCTGTTTTTT. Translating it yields CASSPQGSGELFF.

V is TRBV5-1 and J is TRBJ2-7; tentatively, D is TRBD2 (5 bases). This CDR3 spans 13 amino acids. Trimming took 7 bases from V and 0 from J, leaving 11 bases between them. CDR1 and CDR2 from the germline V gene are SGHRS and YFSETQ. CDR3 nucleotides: TGCGCCAGCCAGGAGGCGATCTCCTACGAGCAGTACTTC. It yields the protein CASQEAISYEQYF.